Each of the 18 T cell receptor beta chains below was sequenced from the same sample in a study of memory CD4+ T cells and cytomegalovirus serostatus. Sequenced by immunoSEQ multiplex PCR; TCRdb stores in-frame clones only, minus some. The table includes roughly 42,000 clones, approximately 80% detected once. Single viable CD3+CD4+CD8-CD45RO+ cells were sorted as the memory CD4+ T cells. The sequencing input was memory CD4+ T cells from blood. These receptors were taken from an adult in good health and CMV-seronegative.

The V call is TRBV6-1, the J call TRBJ1-5, with D uncertain. V was shortened by 5 bases and J by 3 bases, with 11 bases between the two germline ends. The CDR3 runs 14 residues. Germline V gene sequence: CDR1 MNHNS, CDR2 SASEGT. CDR3 sequence: CASSPYESNQPQHF. The DNA for the CDR3 is TGTGCCAGCAGTCCGTACGAGTCCAATCAGCCCCAGCATTTT.

The chain has TRBV9 and TRBJ2-1, with 13 bases that match TRBD2. V shed 0 bases and J 9 bases; nucleotides not matched to a gene: 3. CDR1 and CDR2 (germline): SGDLS, YYNGEE. The CDR3 has 15 amino acids. The CDR3 region has the DNA TGTGCCAGCAGCGTAGGGACTAGCGGGGGTTTTGAGCAGTTCTTC. Protein: CASSVGTSGGFEQFF.

The chain couples TRBV7-9 to TRBJ1-4; 10 nucleotides agree with TRBD1. CDR3 size: 13 residues. CDR1 SEHNR and CDR2 FQNEAQ come from the germline V gene (reference sequence). Unmatched junction bases numbered 0, after V lost 4 bases and J lost 7 bases. The CDR3 DNA reads as TGTGCCAGCAGCTGGACAGGGGGTGAAAAACTGTTTTTT. Protein: CASSWTGGEKLFF. Looking up the rest from reference TRBV7-9 and TRBJ1-4 gives the full variable domain: DTGVSQNPRHKITKRGQNVTFRCDPISEHNRLYWYRQTLGQGPEFLTYFQNEAQLEKSRLLSDRFSAERPKGSFSTLEIQRTEQGDSAMYLCASSWTGGEKLFFGSGTQLSVL.

This rearrangement joins TRBV2 to TRBJ2-6, with a weak D call TRBD2 (5 bases). V was pared by 6 bases and J by 3 bases, with 15 bases between. Germline CDR1 SNHLY, CDR2 FYNNEI. The CDR3 sequence is 16 residues long. The CDR3 reads CASRMDSLVGANVLTF. CDR3 sequence (DNA): TGTGCCAGCAGAATGGACTCGCTTGTTGGGGCCAACGTCCTGACTTTC.

The chain uses TRBV7-2 and TRBJ1-2; 11 bases agree with TRBD1. CDR1 is SGHTA, CDR2 FQGNSA, per germline. Losses at the gene ends were 5 bases for V and 5 bases for J; bases not matched to a gene: 7. The CDR3 length is 15 residues. This CDR3 reads CASSQPGDRGYGYTF. The CDR3 DNA sequence: TGTGCCAGCAGCCAACCCGGGGACAGGGGGTATGGCTACACCTTC.

This chain connects TRBV25-1 to TRBJ2-2, with 11 bases aligning to TRBD1. V dropped 6 bases and J dropped 5; count of bases not matched to a gene: 2. This CDR3 comprises 14 residues. Germline loops: CDR1 MGHDK, CDR2 SYGVNS. The CDR3 loop reads CASRGQGATGELFF. The DNA of the CDR3 is TGTGCCAGCAGAGGACAGGGGGCTACCGGGGAGCTGTTTTTT.

The V call is TRBV5-1, the J call TRBJ2-5; TRBD1 might be the D (6 bases). The germline CDR1 and CDR2 sequences are SGHRS and YFSETQ. Trimming pared 1 base from V and 1 base from J, leaving 14 bases between. The CDR3 is 16 residues long. The CDR3 is CASSLNLVGGQETQYF. CDR3 nucleotides: TGCGCCAGCAGCTTGAATTTAGTAGGGGGCCAAGAGACCCAGTACTTC.

V gene TRBV25-1 combines with J gene TRBJ1-6, with 7 bases aligning to TRBD1. V lost 6 bases, J lost 7 bases, and 9 bases stayed unmatched. This CDR3 has 15 amino acids. CDR1 and CDR2 from the germline V gene are MGHDK and SYGVNS. The CDR3 loop reads CASRPPGQENSPLHF. CDR3 DNA: TGTGCCAGCAGACCACCTGGACAGGAGAATTCACCCCTCCACTTT.

This clone came up once. The J gene is TRBJ1-5, the V gene TRBV4-1, with TRBD1 as a possible D gene (6 bases). V was cut by 5 bases and J by 0 bases, with 14 bases left in between. The germline V gene encodes CDR1 MGHRA and CDR2 YSYEKL. CDR3 size: 16 residues. CDR3 nucleotides: TGCGCCAGCAGCTCCAAGGGGGATAATAGCAATCAGCCCCAGCATTTT. Amino acids: CASSSKGDNSNQPQHF.

This clone was found once. The chain recombines TRBV27 with TRBJ1-2, with 7 positions matching TRBD1. The CDR3 totals 16 residues. Germline V gives CDR1 MNHEY, CDR2 SMNVEV (reference sequence). V lost 5 bases, J lost 0 bases, and 9 bases stayed unmatched. In DNA form, the CDR3 reads TGTGCCAGCAGTCCCAACTTGAGGGGGCCTAACTATGGCTACACCTTC. It yields the protein CASSPNLRGPNYGYTF.

This chain connects TRBV4-2 to TRBJ2-1; 9 positions agree with TRBD2. Unmatched junction bases numbered 15, after V lost 0 bases and J lost 6 bases. Germline V gives CDR1 LGHNA, CDR2 YNFKEQ. The CDR3 totals 19 residues. CDR3 sequence reads: CASSQEPLAGIRGANEQFF. The CDR3 DNA is TGTGCCAGCAGCCAAGAGCCCCTAGCGGGGATCCGTGGGGCCAATGAGCAGTTCTTC.

The V gene is TRBV9, the J gene TRBJ2-5; weak D call: TRBD1 (6 bases). The germline gives CDR1 SGDLS, CDR2 YYNGEE. CDR3 size: 13 residues. Trimming cost V 6 bases and J 4 bases, with 13 bases left between them. CDR3 nucleotide sequence: TGTGCCAGCACCAGGGGAAACGGAGAGACCCAGTACTTC. As protein: CASTRGNGETQYF.

CDR3 region: CASSKAGVYNEQFF. As DNA, the CDR3 is TGTGCCAGCAGTAAAGCCGGGGTTTACAATGAGCAGTTCTTC. This rearrangement joins TRBV6-6 to TRBJ2-1; perhaps TRBD2 as D (5 bases). Trimming left V 5 bases short and J 4 bases short, with 12 bases between. Germline V gives CDR1 MNHNY, CDR2 SVGAGI (reference sequence). The CDR3 consists of 14 residues.

V usage is TRBV9 and J usage is TRBJ1-6; D perhaps matches TRBD1 (5 bases). This CDR3 has 15 residues. CDR1 is SGDLS, CDR2 YYNGEE, per germline. Trimming cost V 0 bases and J 7 bases, with 11 bases left between them. CDR3 region: CASSVALDTNSPLHF. CDR3 in DNA: TGTGCCAGCAGCGTAGCCTTGGACACCAATTCACCCCTCCACTTT.

The V gene is TRBV6-6, the J gene TRBJ1-1, with 7 bases matching TRBD1. The CDR3 sequence is 13 residues long. J was trimmed by 4 bases and V by 6 bases; bases with no gene match: 5. Germline V CDR1 and CDR2: MNHNY, SVGAGI (reference sequence). CDR3 sequence: CASSSWTGTEAFF. CDR3 bases: TGTGCCAGCAGCTCTTGGACAGGCACTGAAGCTTTCTTT.

The chain is built from TRBV21-1 and TRBJ1-5. TRBV21-1 is tagged as a pseudogene. This CDR3 is 14 amino acids long. The CDR3, as DNA: TGTGCCAGCAGCAAGGACGGCGAGGTACAGCCCCAGCATTTT. Translation gives CASSKDGEVQPQHF.

The count of this clone is one. The gene calls are TRBV18 and TRBJ2-7; D not resolved. V was clipped by 5 bases and J by 0 bases, with 11 bases between them. Germline lookup yields CDR1 KGHSH and CDR2 LQKENI. This CDR3 spans 14 amino acids. In DNA, the CDR3 is TGTGCCAGCTCAACCGGGCTCCTCTCCTACGAGCAGTACTTC. Its translation: CASSTGLLSYEQYF.

This clone was counted only a few times. This chain joins TRBV5-1 and TRBJ1-5, with a weak D call TRBD1 (6 bases). This CDR3 spans 13 amino acids. The V and J ends lost 0 bases and 7 bases respectively, with 8 bases between them. The germline gives CDR1 SGHRS, CDR2 YFSETQ. The DNA for the CDR3 is TGCGCCAGCAGCTTGGCCGGGGGCCAGCCCCAGCATTTT. It translates to CASSLAGGQPQHF.